The entry below gives a single T cell receptor (beta chain) sequence along with its context. The sample comes from a study of T-cell reconstitution after alpha-beta-depleted transplantation in children. This CDR3 contains 15 residues. Germline-derived CDR1 and CDR2 are LGHDT and YNNKEL (reference sequence). V dropped 1 base and J dropped 7 bases, with 16 bases sitting between them. Construction of the TCRbeta library involved unique molecular identifiers. TCRdb used MiXCR to reprocess the PCR reads, holding one entry per CDR3 protein. The sample carries approximately 240,000 distinct CDR3 sequences, approximately 10% recorded once.

The rearrangement uses TRBV3-1 and TRBJ1-2, with D hard to call. The TCR sequence derives from a human donor who donated a stem cell graft to a child with acute lymphoblastic leukemia. Sequences were derived from PBMCs from the stem cell graft donor, sampled from the stem cell graft. CDR3 loop: CASSQGYGRRRGYTF. The DNA for the CDR3 is TGTGCCAGCAGCCAAGGGTACGGGAGGCGGCGTGGCTACACCTTC.